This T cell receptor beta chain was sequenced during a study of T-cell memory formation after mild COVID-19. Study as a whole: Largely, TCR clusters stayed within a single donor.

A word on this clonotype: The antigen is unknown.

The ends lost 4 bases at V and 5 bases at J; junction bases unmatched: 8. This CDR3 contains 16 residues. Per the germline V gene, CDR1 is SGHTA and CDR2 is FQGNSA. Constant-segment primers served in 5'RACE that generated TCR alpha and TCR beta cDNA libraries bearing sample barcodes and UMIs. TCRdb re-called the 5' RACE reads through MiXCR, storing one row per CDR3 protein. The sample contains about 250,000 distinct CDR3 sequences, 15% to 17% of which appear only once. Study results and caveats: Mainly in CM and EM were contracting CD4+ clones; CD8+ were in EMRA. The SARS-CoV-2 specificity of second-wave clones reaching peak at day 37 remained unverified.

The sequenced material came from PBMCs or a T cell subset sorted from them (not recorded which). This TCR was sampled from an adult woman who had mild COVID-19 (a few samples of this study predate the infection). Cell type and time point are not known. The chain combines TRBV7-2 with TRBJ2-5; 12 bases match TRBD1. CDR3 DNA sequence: TGTGCCAGCAGCTCTGGGACAGGGGGCGTCGAGGAGACCCAGTACTTC. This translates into CASSSGTGGVEETQYF.